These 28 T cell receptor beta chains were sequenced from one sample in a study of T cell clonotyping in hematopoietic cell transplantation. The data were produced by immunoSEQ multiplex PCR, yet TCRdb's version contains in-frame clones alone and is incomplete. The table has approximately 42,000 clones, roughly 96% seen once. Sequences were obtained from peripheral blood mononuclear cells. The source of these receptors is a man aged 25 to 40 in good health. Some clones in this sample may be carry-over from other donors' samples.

The DNA for the CDR3 is TGTGCCAGCAGCTTGGTAACGGCGGAAGCTTTCTTT. This sequence encodes CASSLVTAEAFF. The J gene is TRBJ1-1, the V gene TRBV5-6; D uncertain. This CDR3 spans 12 amino acids. Germline values: CDR1 SGHDT, CDR2 YYEEEE. With 0 bases removed from V and 8 bases from J, the gap between germline ends came to 8 bases. Full variable domain (remainder filled in from reference TRBV5-6 and TRBJ1-1): DAGVTQSPTHLIKTRGQQVTLRCSPKSGHDTVSWYQQALGQGPQFIFQYYEEEERQRGNFPDRFSGHQFPNYSSELNVNALLLGDSALYLCASSLVTAEAFFGQGTRLTVV.

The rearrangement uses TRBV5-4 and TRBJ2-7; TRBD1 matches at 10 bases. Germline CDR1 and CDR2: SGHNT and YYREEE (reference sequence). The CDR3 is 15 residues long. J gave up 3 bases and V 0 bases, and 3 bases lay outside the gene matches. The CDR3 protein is CASSLAGQGNYEQYF. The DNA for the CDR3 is TGTGCCAGCAGCTTGGCGGGACAGGGGAACTACGAGCAGTACTTC.

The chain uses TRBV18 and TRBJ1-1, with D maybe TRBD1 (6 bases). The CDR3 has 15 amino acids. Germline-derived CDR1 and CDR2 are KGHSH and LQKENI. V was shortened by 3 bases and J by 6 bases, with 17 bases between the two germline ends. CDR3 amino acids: CASSPAGGPYAEAFF. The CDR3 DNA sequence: TGTGCCAGCTCACCCGCGGGGGGGCCGTACGCTGAAGCTTTCTTT.

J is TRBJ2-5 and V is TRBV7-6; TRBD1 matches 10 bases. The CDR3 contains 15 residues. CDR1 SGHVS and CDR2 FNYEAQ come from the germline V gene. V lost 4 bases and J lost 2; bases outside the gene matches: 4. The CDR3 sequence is CASSSRTGGQETQYF. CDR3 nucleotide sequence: TGTGCCAGCAGCTCCAGGACAGGGGGGCAAGAGACCCAGTACTTC.

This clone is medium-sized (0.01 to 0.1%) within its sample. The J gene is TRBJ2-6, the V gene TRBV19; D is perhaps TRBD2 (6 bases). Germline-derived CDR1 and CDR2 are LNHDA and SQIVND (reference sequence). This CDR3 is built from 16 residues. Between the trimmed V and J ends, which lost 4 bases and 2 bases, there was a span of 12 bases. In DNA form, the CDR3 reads TGTGCCAGTAGTAGGGGGGAGGTTGCTGGGGCCAACGTCCTGACTTTC. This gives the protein CASSRGEVAGANVLTF.

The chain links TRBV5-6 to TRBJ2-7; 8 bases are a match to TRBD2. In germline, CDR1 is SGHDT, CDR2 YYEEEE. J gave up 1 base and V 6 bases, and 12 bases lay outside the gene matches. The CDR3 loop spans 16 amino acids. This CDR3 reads CASTEDGTSRSYEQYF. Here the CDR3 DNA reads TGTGCCAGCACTGAGGACGGGACTAGTAGATCCTACGAGCAGTACTTC.

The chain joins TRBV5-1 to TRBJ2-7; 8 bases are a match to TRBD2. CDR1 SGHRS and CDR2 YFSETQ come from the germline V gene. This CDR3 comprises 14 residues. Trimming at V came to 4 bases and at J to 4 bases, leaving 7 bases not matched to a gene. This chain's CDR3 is CASSTHAGGYEQYF. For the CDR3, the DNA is TGCGCCAGCAGCACACACGCGGGGGGTTACGAGCAGTACTTC.

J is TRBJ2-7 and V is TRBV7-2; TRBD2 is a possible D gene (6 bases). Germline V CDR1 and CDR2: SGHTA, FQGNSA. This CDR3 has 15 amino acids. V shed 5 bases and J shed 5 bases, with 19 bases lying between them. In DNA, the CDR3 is TGTGCCAGCAGCGCCACCGGGACTCTCGACGACGAGCAGTACTTC. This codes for CASSATGTLDDEQYF.

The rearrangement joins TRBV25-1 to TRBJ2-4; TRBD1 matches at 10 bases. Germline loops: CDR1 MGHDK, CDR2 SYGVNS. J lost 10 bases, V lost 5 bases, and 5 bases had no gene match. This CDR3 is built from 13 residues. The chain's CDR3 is CASSQRDRGIQYF. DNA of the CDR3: TGTGCCAGCAGTCAAAGGGACAGGGGAATTCAGTACTTC.

Here the CDR3 reads CASSFNIVGANVLTF. In DNA form, the CDR3 reads TGCGCCAGCAGCTTTAACATAGTTGGGGCCAACGTCCTGACTTTC. The rearrangement joins TRBV5-1 to TRBJ2-6; D gene uncertain. The germline V gene has CDR1 SGHRS and CDR2 YFSETQ. V gave up 2 bases and J gave up 3 bases, with 9 bases separating them. This CDR3 comprises 15 residues.

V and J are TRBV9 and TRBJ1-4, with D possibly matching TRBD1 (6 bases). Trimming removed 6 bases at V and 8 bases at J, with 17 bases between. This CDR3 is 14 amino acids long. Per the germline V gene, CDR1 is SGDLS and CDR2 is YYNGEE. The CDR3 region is CASNGGRGAEKLFF. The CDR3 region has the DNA TGTGCCAGCAACGGGGGAAGGGGGGCGGAAAAACTGTTTTTT.

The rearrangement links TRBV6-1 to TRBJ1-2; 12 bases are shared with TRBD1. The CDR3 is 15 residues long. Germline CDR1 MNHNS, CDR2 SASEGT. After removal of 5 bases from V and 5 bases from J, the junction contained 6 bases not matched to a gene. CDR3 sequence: CASSPGTGGGYGYTF. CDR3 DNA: TGTGCCAGCAGTCCTGGGACAGGGGGCGGGTATGGCTACACCTTC.

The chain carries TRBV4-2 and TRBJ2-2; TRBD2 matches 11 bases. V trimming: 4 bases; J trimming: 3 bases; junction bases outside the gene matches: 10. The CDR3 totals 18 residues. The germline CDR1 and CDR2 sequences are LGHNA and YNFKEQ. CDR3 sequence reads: CASSLRTSGWGDTGELFF. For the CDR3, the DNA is TGTGCCAGCAGCCTGCGGACTAGCGGGTGGGGGGACACCGGGGAGCTGTTTTTT.

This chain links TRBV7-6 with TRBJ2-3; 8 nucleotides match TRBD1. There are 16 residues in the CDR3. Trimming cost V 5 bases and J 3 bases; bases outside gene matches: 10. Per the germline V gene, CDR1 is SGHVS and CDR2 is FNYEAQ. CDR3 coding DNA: TGTGCCAGCAGCACACTGACAGGGGAGAGGACAGATACGCAGTATTTT. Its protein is CASSTLTGERTDTQYF.

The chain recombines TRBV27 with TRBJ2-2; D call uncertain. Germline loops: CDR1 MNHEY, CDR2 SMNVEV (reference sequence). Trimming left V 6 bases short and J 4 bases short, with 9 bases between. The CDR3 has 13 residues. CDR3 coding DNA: TGTGCCAGCAGCGTTATTAGCACCGGGGAGCTGTTTTTT. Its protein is CASSVISTGELFF.

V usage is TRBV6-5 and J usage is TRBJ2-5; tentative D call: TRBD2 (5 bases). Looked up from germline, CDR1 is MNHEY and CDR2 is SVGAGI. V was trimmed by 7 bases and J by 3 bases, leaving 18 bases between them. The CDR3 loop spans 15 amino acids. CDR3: CASTRTGIAKETQYF. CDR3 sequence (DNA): TGTGCCAGCACCAGGACCGGGATCGCCAAAGAGACCCAGTACTTC.

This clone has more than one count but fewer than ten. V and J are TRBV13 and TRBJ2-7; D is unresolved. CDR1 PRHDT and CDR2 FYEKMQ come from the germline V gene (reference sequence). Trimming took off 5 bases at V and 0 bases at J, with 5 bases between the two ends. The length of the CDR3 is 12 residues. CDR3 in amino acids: CASSQSSYEQYF. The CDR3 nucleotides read TGTGCCAGCAGCCAGAGCTCCTACGAGCAGTACTTC.

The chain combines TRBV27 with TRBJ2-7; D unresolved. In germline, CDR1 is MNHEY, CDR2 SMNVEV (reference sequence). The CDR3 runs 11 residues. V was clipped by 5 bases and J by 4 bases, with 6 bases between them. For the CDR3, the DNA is TGTGCCAGCAGTCACTTATACGAGCAGTACTTC. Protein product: CASSHLYEQYF.

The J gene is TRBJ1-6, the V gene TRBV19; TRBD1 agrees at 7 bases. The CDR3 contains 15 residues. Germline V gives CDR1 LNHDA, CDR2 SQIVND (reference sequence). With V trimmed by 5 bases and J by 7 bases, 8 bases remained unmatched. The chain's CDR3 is CASSPPGQLNSPLHF. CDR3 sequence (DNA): TGTGCCAGTAGTCCTCCGGGACAGCTAAATTCACCCCTCCACTTT.

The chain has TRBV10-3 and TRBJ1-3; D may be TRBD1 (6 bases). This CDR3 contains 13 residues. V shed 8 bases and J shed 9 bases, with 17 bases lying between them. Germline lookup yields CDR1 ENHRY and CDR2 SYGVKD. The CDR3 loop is CAIPGQRVGTIYF. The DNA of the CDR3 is TGTGCCATCCCTGGACAGCGCGTCGGCACCATATATTTT.

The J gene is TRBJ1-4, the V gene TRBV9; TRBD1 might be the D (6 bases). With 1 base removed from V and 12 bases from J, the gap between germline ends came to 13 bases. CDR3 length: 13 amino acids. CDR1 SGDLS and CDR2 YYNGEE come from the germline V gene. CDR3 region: CASSVSGEGELFF. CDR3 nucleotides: TGTGCCAGCAGCGTATCAGGGGAGGGAGAACTGTTTTTT.

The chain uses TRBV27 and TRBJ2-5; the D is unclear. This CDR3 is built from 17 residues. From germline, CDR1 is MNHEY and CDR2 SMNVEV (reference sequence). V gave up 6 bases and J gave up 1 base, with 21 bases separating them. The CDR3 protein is CASSRTRARSTQETQYF. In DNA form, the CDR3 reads TGTGCCAGCAGCCGAACACGGGCCCGGTCGACCCAAGAGACCCAGTACTTC.

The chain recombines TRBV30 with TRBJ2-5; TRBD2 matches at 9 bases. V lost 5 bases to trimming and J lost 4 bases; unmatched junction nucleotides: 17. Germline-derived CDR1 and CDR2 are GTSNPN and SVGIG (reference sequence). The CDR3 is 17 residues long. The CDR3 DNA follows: TGTGCCTGGGTCAGTGAAGGTGGCGGGAGGGTTCCAGAGACCCAGTACTTC. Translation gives CAWVSEGGGRVPETQYF.

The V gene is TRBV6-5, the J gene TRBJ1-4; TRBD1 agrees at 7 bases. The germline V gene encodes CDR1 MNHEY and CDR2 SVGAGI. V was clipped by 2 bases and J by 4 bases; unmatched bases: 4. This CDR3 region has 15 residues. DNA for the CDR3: TGTGCCAGCAGTTACAAGGGGGCGGGTAATGAAAAACTGTTTTTT. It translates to CASSYKGAGNEKLFF.

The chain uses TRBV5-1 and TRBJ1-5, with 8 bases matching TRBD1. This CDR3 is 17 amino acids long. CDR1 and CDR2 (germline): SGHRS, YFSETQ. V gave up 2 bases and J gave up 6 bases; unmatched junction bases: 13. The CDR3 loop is CASSLTPGQGGFQPQHF. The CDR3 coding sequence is TGCGCCAGCAGCTTAACCCCAGGACAGGGAGGATTTCAGCCCCAGCATTTT.

This CDR3 is CATSRGGTGPGNTIYF. The CDR3 bases are TGTGCCACCAGCAGAGGTGGGACAGGCCCTGGAAACACCATATATTTT. The chain employs TRBV15 and TRBJ1-3, with 8 bases identical to TRBD1. Germline CDR1 and CDR2: LNHNV and YYDKDF (reference sequence). Trimming took 1 base from V and 2 from J; bases not matched to a gene: 4. This CDR3 has 16 amino acids.

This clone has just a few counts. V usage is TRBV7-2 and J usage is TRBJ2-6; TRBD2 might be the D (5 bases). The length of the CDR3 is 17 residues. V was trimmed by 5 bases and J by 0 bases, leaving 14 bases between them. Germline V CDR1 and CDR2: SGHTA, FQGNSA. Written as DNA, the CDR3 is TGTGCCAGCAGCGCATCCAATCGGGACTCTGGGGCCAACGTCCTGACTTTC. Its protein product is CASSASNRDSGANVLTF. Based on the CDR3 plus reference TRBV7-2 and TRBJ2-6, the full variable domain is GAGVSQSPSNKVTEKGKDVELRCDPISGHTALYWYRQSLGQGLEFLIYFQGNSAPDKSGLPSDRFSAERTGGSVSTLTIQRTQQEDSAVYLCASSASNRDSGANVLTFGAGSRLTVL.

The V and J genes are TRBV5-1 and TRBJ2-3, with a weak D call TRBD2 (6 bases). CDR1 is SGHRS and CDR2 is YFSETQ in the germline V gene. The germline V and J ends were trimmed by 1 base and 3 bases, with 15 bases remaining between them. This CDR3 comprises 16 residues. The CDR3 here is CASSLLGGRDTDTQYF. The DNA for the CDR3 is TGCGCCAGCAGCTTGCTCGGGGGAAGGGATACAGATACGCAGTATTTT.